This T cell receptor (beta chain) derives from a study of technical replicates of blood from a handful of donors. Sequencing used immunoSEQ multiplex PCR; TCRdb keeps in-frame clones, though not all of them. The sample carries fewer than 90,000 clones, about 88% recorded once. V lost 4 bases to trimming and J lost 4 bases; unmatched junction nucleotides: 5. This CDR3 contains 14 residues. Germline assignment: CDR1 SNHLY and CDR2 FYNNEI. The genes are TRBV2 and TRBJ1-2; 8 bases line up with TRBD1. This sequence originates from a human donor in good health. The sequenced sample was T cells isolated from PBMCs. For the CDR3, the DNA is TGTGCCAGCAGTGGGCAGGGGGCTGGCTATGGCTACACCTTC. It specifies CASSGQGAGYGYTF. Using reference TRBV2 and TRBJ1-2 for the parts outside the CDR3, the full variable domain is EPEVTQTPSHQVTQMGQEVILRCVPISNHLYFYWYRQILGQKVEFLVSFYNNEISEKSEIFDDQFSVERPDGSNFTLKIRSTKLEDSAMYFCASSGQGAGYGYTFGSGTRLTVV.